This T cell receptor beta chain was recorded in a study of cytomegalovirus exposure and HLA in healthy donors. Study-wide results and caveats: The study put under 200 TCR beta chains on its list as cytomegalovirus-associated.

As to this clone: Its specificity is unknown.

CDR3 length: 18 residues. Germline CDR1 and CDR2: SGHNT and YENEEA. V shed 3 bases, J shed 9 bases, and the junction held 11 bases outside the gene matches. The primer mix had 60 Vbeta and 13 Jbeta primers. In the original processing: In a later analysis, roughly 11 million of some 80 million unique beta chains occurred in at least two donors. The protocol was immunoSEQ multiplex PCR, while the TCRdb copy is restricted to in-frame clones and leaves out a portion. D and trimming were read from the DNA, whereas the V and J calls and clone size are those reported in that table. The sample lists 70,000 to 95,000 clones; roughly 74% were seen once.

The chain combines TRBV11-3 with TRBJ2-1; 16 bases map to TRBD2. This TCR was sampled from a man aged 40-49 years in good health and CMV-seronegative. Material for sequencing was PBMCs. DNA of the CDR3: TGTGCCAGCAGCTTCCAGCTGGGACTAGCGGGGGGGCGCGGTGAGCAGTTCTTC. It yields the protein CASSFQLGLAGGRGEQFF.